This TCR beta chain came from a study of T-cell reconstitution after alpha-beta-depleted transplantation in children. A library of TCRbeta sequences, prepared with unique molecular identifiers, was generated. One entry per CDR3 protein, called by TCRdb with MiXCR from the PCR reads. The sample holds roughly 500,000 distinct CDR3 sequences; over 9.5% are singletons and the top ten take about 2.1%. Germline values: CDR1 SNHLY, CDR2 FYNNEI. V lost 7 bases to trimming and J lost 4 bases; unmatched junction nucleotides: 7. This CDR3 has 14 amino acids. This sequence originates from a child aged 2-15 years with inherited bone marrow failure, due to receive a stem cell transplant. This specimen was PBMCs, taken before TCRalphabeta/CD19-depleted stem cell transplant. This chain uses TRBV2 with TRBJ2-1; 7 bases fit TRBD2. This CDR3 is CASMDAAGYNEQFF. As DNA, the CDR3 is TGTGCCAGCATGGACGCAGCGGGATACAATGAGCAGTTCTTC.